This T cell receptor beta chain came from a study of T cell repertoires in aging, cancer and after chemotherapy. Germline loops: CDR1 MNHEY, CDR2 SVGAGI. This CDR3 is 14 amino acids long. V was clipped by 7 bases and J by 1 base, with 11 bases between them. Amplification of TCR beta used genomic DNA extracted from peripheral blood. TRB rearrangements spanning V, D and J were amplified using mixed TRB-A/B primers. TCRdb reprocessed the multiplex PCR reads via MiXCR and lists one record per CDR3 protein. The sample contains 10,000 to 15,000 distinct CDR3 sequences, less than 40% of which appear only once.

The source is a human donor in good health. The donor label of this sample is uncertain. The sequenced sample was blood. The J gene is TRBJ2-4, the V gene TRBV6-5, with unresolved D. DNA for the CDR3: TGTGCCAGCATGCCCGGGCGGGCCAAAAACATTCAGTACTTC. Its translation: CASMPGRAKNIQYF.